This T cell receptor (beta chain) was sequenced in a study of blood T cell repertoires in COVID-19. Study in general: Material from acute and convalescent COVID-19 was sourced from the United States, Italy and Spain. Nucleic acid was either cDNA or gDNA, and it came from T cells, B-cell-depleted T cells, or PBMCs.

The sample holds one count of this clone. Per the germline V gene, CDR1 is SGDLS and CDR2 is YYNGEE. The CDR3 covers 14 residues. Trimming removed 0 bases from V and 6 bases from J; junction bases left unmatched: 3. In the original processing: Quantification of nucleated cells was approximated via reference gene primer amplification. The assay was immunoSEQ multiplex PCR, and TCRdb's table has in-frame clones only and misses some. V, J and clone size are those of that table, while D and trimming were read from the DNA. The repertoire holds a few hundred thousand clones, 75% to 90% seen once, with approximately 13% in the top ten.

This chain uses TRBV9 with TRBJ2-3, with 8 bases fitting TRBD2. Sequenced sample: peripheral blood. The sequence was obtained from a woman aged 60-75 years with acute or convalescent COVID-19. CDR3 protein: CASSVGTSSDTQYF. CDR3 nucleotide sequence: TGTGCCAGCAGCGTAGGGACTAGCTCCGATACGCAGTATTTT.